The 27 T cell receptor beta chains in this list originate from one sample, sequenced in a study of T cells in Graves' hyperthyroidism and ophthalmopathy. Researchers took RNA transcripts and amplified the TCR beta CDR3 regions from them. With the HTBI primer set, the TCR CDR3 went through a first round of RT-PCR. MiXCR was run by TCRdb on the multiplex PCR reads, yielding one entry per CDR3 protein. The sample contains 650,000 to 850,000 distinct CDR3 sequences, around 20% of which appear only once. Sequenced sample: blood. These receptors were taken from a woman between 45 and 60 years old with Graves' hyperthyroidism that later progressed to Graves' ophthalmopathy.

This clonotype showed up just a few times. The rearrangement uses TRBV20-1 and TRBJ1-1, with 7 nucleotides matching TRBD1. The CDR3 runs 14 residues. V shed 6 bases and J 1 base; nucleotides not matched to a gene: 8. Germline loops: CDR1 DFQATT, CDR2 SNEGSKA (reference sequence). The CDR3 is CSAYRTGENTEAFF. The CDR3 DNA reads TGCAGTGCCTACAGAACAGGGGAGAACACTGAAGCTTTCTTT.

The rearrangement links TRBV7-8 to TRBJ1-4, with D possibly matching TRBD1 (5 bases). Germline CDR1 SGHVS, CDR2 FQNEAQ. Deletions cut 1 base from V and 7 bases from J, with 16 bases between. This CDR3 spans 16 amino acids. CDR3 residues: CASSLGLGGASEKLFF. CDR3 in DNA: TGTGCCAGCAGCTTAGGACTTGGTGGGGCCTCTGAAAAACTGTTTTTT.

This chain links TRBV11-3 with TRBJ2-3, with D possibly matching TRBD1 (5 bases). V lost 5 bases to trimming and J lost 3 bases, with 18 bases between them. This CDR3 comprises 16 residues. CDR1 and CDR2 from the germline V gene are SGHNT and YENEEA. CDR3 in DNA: TGTGCCAGCAGCACCACCCGTCTCAGGGAAACAGATACGCAGTATTTT. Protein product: CASSTTRLRETDTQYF.

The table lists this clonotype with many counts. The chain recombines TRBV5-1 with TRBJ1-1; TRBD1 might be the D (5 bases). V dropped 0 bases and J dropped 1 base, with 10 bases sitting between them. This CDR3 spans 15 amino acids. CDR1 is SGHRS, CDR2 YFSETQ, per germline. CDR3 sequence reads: CASSLEVRENTEAFF. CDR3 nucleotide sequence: TGCGCCAGCAGCTTGGAGGTCAGGGAGAACACTGAAGCTTTCTTT.

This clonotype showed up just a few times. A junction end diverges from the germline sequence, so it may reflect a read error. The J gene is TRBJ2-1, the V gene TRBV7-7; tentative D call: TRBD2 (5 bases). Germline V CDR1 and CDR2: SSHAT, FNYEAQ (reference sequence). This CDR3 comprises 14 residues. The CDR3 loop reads CASSQADGNNEQFF. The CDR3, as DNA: TGTGCTAGCAGCCAAGCGGACGGGAACAATGAGCAGTTCTTC.

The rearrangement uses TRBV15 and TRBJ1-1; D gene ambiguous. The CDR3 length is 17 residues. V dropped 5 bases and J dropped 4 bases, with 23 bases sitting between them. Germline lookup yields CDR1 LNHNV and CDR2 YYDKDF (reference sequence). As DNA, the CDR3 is TGTGCCACCAGCGGTACCATCACCTGGAGGGCTGGCACTGAAGCTTTCTTT. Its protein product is CATSGTITWRAGTEAFF.

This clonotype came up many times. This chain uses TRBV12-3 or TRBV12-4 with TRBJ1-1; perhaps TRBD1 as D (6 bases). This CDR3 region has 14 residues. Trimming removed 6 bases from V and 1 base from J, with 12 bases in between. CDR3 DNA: TGTGCCAGCAGGAGACAGGAGCGGAACACTGAAGCTTTCTTT. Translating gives CASRRQERNTEAFF.

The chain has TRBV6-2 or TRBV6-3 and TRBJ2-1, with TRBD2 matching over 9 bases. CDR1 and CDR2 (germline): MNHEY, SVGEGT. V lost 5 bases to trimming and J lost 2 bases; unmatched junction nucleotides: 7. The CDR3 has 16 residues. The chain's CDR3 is CASSPLLAGPYNEQFF. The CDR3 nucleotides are TGTGCCAGCAGTCCTCTCCTAGCGGGGCCCTACAATGAGCAGTTCTTC.

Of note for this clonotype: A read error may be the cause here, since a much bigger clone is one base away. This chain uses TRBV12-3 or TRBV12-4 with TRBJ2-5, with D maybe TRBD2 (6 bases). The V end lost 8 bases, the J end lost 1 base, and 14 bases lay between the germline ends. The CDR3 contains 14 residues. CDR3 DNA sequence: TGTGCCAGCGCCAGAGGGGACTTCCAAGAGACCCAGTACTTC. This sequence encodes CASARGDFQETQYF.

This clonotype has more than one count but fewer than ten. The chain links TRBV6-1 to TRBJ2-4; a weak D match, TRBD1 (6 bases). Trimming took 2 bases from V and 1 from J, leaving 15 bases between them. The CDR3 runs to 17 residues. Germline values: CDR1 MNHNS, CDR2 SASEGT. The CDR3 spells CASSERGQPSAKNIQYF. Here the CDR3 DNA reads TGTGCCAGCAGTGAAAGGGGACAACCCTCGGCCAAAAACATTCAGTACTTC.

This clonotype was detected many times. The CDR3 loop is CASSFVGTGHNTEAFF. The CDR3 DNA reads TGTGCCAGCAGTTTTGTCGGGACAGGGCACAACACTGAAGCTTTCTTT. The chain has TRBV12-3 or TRBV12-4 and TRBJ1-1; 9 bases are a match to TRBD1. The CDR3 loop spans 16 amino acids. After removal of 3 bases from V and 2 bases from J, the junction contained 7 bases not matched to a gene.

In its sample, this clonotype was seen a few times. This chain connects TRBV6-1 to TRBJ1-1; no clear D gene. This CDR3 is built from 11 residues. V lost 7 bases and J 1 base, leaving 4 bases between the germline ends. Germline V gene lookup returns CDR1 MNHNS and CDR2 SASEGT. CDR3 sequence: CASNANTEAFF. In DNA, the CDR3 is TGTGCCAGCAACGCGAACACTGAAGCTTTCTTT.

CDR3 nucleotides: TGTGCCAGCAGCTCCCCAGGAACTCCATACAATGAGCAGTTCTTC. It yields the protein CASSSPGTPYNEQFF. The rearrangement uses TRBV7-9 and TRBJ2-1; D gene ambiguous. The germline V gene encodes CDR1 SEHNR and CDR2 FQNEAQ (reference sequence). V lost 4 bases and J 4 bases, leaving 14 bases between the germline ends. The CDR3 runs to 15 residues.

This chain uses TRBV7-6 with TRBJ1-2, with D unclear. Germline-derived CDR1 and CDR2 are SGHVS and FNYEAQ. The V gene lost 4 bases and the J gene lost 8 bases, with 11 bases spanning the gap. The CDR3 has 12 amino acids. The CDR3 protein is CASSWGGEGYTF. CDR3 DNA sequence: TGTGCCAGCAGCTGGGGTGGGGAAGGCTACACCTTC.

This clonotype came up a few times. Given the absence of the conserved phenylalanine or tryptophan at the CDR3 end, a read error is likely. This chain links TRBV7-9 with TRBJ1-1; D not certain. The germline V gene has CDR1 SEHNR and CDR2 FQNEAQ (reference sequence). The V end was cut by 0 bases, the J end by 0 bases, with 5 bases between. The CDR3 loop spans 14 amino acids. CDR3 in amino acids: CASSLATLNTEAFL. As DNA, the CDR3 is TGTGCCAGCAGCTTAGCCACCTTGAACACTGAAGCTTTCCTT.

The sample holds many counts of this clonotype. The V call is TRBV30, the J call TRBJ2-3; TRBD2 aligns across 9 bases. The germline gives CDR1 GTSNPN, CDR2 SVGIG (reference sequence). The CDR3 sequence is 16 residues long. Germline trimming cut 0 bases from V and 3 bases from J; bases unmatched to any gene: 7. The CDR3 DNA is TGTGCCTGGAGTGTACTTGCGGGGGGGCTAACAGATACGCAGTATTTT. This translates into CAWSVLAGGLTDTQYF.

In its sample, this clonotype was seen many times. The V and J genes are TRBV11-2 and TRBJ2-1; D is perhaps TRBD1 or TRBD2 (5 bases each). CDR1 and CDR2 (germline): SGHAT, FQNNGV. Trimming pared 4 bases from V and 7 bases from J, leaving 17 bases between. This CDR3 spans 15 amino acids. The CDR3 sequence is CASSSPQGRGNEQFF. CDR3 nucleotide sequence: TGTGCCAGCAGCTCCCCCCAGGGAAGAGGGAATGAGCAGTTCTTC.

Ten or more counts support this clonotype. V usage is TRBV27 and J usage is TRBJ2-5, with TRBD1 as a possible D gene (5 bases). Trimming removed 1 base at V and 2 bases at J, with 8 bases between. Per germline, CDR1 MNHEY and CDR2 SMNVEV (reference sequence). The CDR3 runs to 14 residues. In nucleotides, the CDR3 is TGTGCCAGCAGTTTATGGGGCAGTCAAGAGACCCAGTACTTC. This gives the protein CASSLWGSQETQYF.

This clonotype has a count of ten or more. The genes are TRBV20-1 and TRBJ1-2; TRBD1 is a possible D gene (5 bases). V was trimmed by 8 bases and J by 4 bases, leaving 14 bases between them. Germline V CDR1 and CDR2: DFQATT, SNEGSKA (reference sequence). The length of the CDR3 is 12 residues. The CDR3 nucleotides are TGCAGTCTTGGGGGTACCTTCTATGGCTACACCTTC. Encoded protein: CSLGGTFYGYTF.

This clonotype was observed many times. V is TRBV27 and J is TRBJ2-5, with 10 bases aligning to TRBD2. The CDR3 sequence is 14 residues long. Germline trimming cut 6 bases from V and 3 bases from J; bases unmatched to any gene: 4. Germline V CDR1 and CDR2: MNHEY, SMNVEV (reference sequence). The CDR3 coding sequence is TGTGCCAGCAGGATCCTAGCGGGGGAAGAGACCCAGTACTTC. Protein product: CASRILAGEETQYF.

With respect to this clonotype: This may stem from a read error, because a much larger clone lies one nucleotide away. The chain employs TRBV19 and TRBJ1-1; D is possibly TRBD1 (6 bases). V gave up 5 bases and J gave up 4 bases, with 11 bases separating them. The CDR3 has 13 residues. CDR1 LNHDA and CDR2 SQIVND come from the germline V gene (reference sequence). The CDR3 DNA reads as TGTGCCAGTAGTGTAACAGGGTTCACTGAAGCTTTCTTT. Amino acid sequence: CASSVTGFTEAFF. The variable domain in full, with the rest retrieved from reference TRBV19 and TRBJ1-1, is DGGITQSPKYLFRKEGQNVTLSCEQNLNHDAMYWYRQDPGQGLRLIYYSQIVNDFQKGDIAEGYSVSREKKESFPLTVTSAQKNPTAFYLCASSVTGFTEAFFGQGTRLTVV.

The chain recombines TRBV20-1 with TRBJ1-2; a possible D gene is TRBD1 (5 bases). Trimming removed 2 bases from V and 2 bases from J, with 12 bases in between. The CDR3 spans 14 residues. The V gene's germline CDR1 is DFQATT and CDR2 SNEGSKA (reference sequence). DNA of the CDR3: TGCAGTGCTAGACCGACAGCTCTAAACTATGGCTACACCTTC. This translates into CSARPTALNYGYTF.

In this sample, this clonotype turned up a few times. CDR3 protein: CATSTDSYNEQFF. The CDR3 nucleotides read TGTGCCACCAGCACCGACAGTTACAATGAGCAGTTCTTC. This rearrangement joins TRBV15 to TRBJ2-1, with TRBD1 as a possible D gene (5 bases). This CDR3 is built from 13 residues. V lost 4 bases and J lost 4, with 8 bases in between. Germline CDR1 LNHNV, CDR2 YYDKDF (reference sequence).

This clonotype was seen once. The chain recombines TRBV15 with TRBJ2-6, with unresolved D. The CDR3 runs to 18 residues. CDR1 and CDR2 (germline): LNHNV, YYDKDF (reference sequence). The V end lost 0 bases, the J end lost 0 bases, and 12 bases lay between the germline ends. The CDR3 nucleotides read TGTGCCACCAGCAGAGACAGAGATATCTTCTCTGGGGCCAACGTCCTGACTTTC. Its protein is CATSRDRDIFSGANVLTF.

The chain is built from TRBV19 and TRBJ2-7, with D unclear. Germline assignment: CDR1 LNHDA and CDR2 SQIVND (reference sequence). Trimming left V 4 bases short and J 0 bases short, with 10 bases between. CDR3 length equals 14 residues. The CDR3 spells CASSNQYHSYEQYF. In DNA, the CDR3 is TGTGCCAGTAGTAACCAGTATCACTCCTACGAGCAGTACTTC.

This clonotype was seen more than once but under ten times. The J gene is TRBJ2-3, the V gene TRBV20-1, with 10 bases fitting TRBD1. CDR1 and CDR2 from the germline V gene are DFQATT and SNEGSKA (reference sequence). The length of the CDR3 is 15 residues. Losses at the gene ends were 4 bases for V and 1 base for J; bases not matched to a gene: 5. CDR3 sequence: CSAISGTGGTDTQYF. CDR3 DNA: TGCAGTGCTATTTCCGGGACAGGGGGCACAGATACGCAGTATTTT.

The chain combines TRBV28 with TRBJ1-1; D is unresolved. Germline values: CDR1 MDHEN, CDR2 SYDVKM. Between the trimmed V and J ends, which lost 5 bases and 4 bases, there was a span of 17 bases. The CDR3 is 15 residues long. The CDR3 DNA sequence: TGTGCCAGCAGTGAAGCGCGGGGTGGGTTCACTGAAGCTTTCTTT. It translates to CASSEARGGFTEAFF.